Reported below is one T cell receptor beta chain. Germline loops: CDR1 MDHEN, CDR2 SYDVKM. With 5 bases removed from V and 4 bases from J, the gap between germline ends came to 14 bases. The CDR3 extends over 14 amino acids. This sample is drawn from a study of blood T cell repertoires in COVID-19. The repertoire was sequenced with immunoSEQ multiplex PCR; TCRdb's copy has only in-frame clones and lacks some. In the table there are 40,000 to 60,000 clones, about 88% of which are singletons. The origin of this receptor is a human donor in a cohort sampled during active COVID-19. The J gene is TRBJ1-2, the V gene TRBV28; D gene unclear. Sequenced sample: peripheral blood. The CDR3 DNA is TGTGCCAGCAGTCCGTCGCCAATGAGCTATGGCTACACCTTC. This encodes CASSPSPMSYGYTF.